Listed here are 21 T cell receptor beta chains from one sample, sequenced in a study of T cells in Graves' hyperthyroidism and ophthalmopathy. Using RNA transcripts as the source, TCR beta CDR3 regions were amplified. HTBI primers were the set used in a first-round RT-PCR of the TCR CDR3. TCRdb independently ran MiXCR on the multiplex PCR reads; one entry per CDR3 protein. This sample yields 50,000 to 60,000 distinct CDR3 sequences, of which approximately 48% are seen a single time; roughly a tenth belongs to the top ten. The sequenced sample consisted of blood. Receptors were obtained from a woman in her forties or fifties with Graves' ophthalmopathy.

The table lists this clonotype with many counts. This CDR3 is CASSPGQGDYQPQHF. The CDR3 bases are TGCGCCAGCAGCCCGGGACAGGGGGACTATCAGCCCCAGCATTTT. This sequence joins TRBV5-1 and TRBJ1-5; TRBD1 matches 11 bases. CDR1 is SGHRS and CDR2 is YFSETQ in the germline V gene. The CDR3 contains 15 residues. V lost 4 bases and J lost 5; bases outside the gene matches: 5.

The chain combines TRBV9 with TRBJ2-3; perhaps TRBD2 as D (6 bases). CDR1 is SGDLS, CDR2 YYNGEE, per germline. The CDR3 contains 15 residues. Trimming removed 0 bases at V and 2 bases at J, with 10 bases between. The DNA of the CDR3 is TGTGCCAGCAGCGTAGTCCCGGGAGACACAGATACGCAGTATTTT. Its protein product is CASSVVPGDTDTQYF.

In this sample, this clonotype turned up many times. The DNA for the CDR3 is TGTGCCAGCAGTGAAGGGCTCCACCAAGAGACCCAGTACTTC. It codes for CASSEGLHQETQYF. V gene TRBV6-1 combines with J gene TRBJ2-5; D unresolved. This CDR3 is 14 amino acids long. V dropped 1 base and J dropped 0 bases, with 6 bases sitting between them. CDR1 MNHNS and CDR2 SASEGT come from the germline V gene.

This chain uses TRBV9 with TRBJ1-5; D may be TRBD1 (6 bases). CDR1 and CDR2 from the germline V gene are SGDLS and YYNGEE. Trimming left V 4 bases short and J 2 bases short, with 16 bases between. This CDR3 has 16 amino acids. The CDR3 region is CASSRGGEWGNQPQHF. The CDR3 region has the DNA TGTGCCAGCAGCAGGGGGGGCGAATGGGGCAATCAGCCCCAGCATTTT.

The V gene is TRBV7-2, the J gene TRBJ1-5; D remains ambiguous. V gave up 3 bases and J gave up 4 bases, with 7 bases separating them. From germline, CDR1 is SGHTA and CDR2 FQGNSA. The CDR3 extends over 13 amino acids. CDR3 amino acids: CASSFSGNQPQHF. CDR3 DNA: TGTGCCAGCAGCTTTAGTGGGAATCAGCCCCAGCATTTT.

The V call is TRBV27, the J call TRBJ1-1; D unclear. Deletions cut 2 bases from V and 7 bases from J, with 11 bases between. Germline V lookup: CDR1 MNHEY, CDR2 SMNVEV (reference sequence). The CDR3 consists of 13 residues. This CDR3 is CASSLVWGYEAFF. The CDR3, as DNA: TGTGCCAGCAGTTTAGTGTGGGGTTATGAAGCTTTCTTT.

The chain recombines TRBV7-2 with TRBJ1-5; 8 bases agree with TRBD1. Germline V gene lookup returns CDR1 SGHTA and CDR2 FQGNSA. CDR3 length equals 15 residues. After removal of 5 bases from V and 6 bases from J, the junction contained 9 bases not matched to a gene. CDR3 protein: CASSQDPGGGQPQHF. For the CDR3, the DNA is TGTGCCAGCAGCCAAGATCCAGGGGGCGGTCAGCCCCAGCATTTT. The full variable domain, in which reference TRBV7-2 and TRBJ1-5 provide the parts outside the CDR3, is GAGVSQSPSNKVTEKGKDVELRCDPISGHTALYWYRQSLGQGLEFLIYFQGNSAPDKSGLPSDRFSAERTGGSVSTLTIQRTQQEDSAVYLCASSQDPGGGQPQHFGDGTRLSIL.

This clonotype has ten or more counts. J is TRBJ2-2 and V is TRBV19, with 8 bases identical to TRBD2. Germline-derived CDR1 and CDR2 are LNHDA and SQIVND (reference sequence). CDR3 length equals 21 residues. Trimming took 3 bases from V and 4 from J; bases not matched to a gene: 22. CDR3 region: CASSILAPGLVAPRSTGELFF. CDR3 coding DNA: TGTGCCAGTAGTATCTTAGCCCCGGGACTAGTAGCCCCGCGGAGCACCGGGGAGCTGTTTTTT.

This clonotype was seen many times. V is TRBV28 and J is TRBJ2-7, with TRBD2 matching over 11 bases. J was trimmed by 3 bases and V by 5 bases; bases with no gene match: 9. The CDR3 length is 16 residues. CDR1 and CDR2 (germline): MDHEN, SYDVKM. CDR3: CASSAGTSGWVYEQYF. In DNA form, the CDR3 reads TGTGCCAGCAGTGCCGGGACTAGCGGATGGGTCTACGAGCAGTACTTC.

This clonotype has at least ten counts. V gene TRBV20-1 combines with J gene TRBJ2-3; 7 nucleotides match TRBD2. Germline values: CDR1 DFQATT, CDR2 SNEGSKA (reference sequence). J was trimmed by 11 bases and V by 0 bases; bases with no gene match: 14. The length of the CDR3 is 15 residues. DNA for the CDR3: TGCAGTGCTAGAGAGGGGGGGGGGAACAAGTTTATGCAGTATTTT. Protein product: CSAREGGGNKFMQYF.

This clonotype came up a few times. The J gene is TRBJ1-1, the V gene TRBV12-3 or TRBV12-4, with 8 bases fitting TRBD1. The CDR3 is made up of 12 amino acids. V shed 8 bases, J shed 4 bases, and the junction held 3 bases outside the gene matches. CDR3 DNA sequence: TGTGCCAGCCAGGGGGCTGCCACTGAAGCTTTCTTT. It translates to CASQGAATEAFF.

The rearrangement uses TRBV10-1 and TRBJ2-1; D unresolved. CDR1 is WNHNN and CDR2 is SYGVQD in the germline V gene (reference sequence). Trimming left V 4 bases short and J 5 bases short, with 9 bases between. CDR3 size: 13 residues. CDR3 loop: CASSGGPHNEQFF. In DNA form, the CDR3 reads TGCGCCAGCAGTGGGGGTCCCCACAATGAGCAGTTCTTC.

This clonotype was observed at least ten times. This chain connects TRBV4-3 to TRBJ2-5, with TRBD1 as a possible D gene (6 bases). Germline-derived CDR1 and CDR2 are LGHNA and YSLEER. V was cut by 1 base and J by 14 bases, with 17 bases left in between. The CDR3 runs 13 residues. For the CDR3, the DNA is TGCGCCAGCAGCCAAGCCGGACGGGACACCCTATACTTC. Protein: CASSQAGRDTLYF.

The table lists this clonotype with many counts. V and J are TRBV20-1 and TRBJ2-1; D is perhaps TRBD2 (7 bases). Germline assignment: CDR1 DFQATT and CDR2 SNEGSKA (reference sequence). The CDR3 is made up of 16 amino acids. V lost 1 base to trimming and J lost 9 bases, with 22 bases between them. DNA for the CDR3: TGCAGTGCTAGAGCCCTAGTGGGGGGGGGCCGGTTTGAGCAGTTCTTC. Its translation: CSARALVGGGRFEQFF.

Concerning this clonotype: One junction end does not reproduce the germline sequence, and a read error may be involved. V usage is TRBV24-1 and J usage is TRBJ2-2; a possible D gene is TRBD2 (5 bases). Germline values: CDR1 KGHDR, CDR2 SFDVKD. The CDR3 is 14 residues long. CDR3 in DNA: TGTGCCACCAGTGATTGGGCGAATACCGGGGAGCTGTCCTTT. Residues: CATSDWANTGELSF.

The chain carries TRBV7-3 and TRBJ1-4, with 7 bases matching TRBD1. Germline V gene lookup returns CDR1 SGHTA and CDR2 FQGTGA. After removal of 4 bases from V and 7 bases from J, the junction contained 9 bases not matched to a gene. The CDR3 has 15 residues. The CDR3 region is CASSSSGTEGEKLFF. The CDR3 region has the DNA TGTGCCAGCAGCTCCTCCGGGACAGAGGGTGAAAAACTGTTTTTT. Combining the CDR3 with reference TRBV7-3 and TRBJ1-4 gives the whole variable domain GAGVSQTPSNKVTEKGKYVELRCDPISGHTALYWYRQSLGQGPEFLIYFQGTGAADDSGLPNDRFFAVRPEGSVSTLKIQRTERGDSAVYLCASSSSGTEGEKLFFGSGTQLSVL.

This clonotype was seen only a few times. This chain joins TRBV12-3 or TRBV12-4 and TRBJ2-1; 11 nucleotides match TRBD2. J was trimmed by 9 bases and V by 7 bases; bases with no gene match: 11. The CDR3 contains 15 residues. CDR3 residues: CASTIAGGRGGEQFF. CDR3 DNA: TGTGCCAGCACTATAGCGGGGGGGCGGGGCGGTGAGCAGTTCTTC.

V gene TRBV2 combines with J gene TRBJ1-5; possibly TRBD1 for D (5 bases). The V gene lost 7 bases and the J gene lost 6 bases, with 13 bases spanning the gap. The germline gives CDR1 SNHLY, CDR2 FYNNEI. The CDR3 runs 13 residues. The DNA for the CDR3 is TGTGCCAGCAAGGGGCGGGGGGTTCAGCCCCAGCATTTT. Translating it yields CASKGRGVQPQHF.

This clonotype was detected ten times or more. CDR3 DNA: TGCAGTGCTAGAGATGGGGACGGGCCTTCCTACGAGCAGTACTTC. The encoded protein is CSARDGDGPSYEQYF. The chain combines TRBV20-1 with TRBJ2-7; D may be TRBD1 or TRBD2 (5 bases each). Trimming removed 0 bases from V and 1 base from J, with 13 bases in between. The CDR3 is 15 residues long. Germline CDR1 DFQATT, CDR2 SNEGSKA (reference sequence).

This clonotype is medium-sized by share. The CDR3 bases are TGTGCCACCAGTCGCCAGCCAAAGTTCCGCTACGAGCAGTACTTC. It specifies CATSRQPKFRYEQYF. V usage is TRBV24-1 and J usage is TRBJ2-7, with no clear D. Trimming took off 6 bases at V and 3 bases at J, with 17 bases between the two ends. CDR1 is KGHDR, CDR2 SFDVKD, per germline. The CDR3 covers 15 residues.

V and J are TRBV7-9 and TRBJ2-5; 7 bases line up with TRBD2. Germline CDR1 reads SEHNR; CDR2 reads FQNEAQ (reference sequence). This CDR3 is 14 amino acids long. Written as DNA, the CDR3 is TGTACCACCAAAACCCTGGGGGGGACGGAGACCCAGTACTTC. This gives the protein CTTKTLGGTETQYF.